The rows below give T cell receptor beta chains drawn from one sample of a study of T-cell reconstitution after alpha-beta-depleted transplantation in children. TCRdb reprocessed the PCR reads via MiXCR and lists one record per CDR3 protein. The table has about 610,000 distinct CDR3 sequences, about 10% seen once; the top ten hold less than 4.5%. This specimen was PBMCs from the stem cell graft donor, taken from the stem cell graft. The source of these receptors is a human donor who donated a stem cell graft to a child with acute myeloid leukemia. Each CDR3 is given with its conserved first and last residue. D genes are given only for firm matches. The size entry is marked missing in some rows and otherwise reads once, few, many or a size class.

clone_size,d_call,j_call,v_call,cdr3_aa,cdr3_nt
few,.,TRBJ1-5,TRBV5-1,CASSLGAANQPQHF,TGCGCCAGCAGCTTAGGTGCGGCCAATCAGCCCCAGCATTTT
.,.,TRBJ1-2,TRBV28,CAHSNEVQSGGYTF,TGTGCCCATTCGAATGAAGTTCAGAGCGGAGGCTACACCTTC
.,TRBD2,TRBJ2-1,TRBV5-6,CASSRTSGSFSEQFF,TGTGCCAGCAGCCGGACTAGCGGGAGTTTTAGTGAGCAGTTCTTC
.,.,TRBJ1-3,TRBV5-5,CASSLADGSGNTIYF,TGTGCCAGCAGCTTGGCCGACGGCTCTGGAAACACCATATATTTT
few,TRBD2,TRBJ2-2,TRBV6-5,CASSYSGLAGGPRELFF,TGTGCCAGCAGTTACTCCGGACTAGCGGGAGGGCCCAGGGAGCTGTTTTTT
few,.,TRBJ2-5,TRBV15,CATSRDVKGPLEKAQYF,TGTGCCACCAGCAGAGATGTGAAGGGGCCCCTGGAGAAGGCCCAGTACTTC
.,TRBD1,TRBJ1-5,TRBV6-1,CASKDRGGGQPQHF,TGTGCCAGCAAAGACAGGGGAGGCGGGCAGCCCCAGCATTTT
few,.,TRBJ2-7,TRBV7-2,CASSPNSNEQYF,TGTGCCAGCAGCCCCAATTCTAACGAGCAGTACTTC
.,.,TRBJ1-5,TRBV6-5,CASSYSLLNQPQHF,TGTGCCAGCAGTTACTCCCTTTTAAATCAGCCCCAGCATTTT
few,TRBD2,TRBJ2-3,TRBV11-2,CASSLEGGLAGGPVDTQYF,TGTGCCAGCAGCTTAGAGGGGGGACTAGCGGGAGGGCCAGTGGATACGCAGTATTTT